A selection of T cell receptor beta chains follows, all from one sample in a study of shared clonotypes between healthy human individuals. TCRdb's copy holds only in-frame clones and misses some; the assay was immunoSEQ multiplex PCR. This sample has over a million clones, with around 78% found just once. Sequencing was done on a sample of memory CD4+ T cells from PBMCs. All receptors come from a man between 18 and 35 years old in good health. Some clones in this sample may be carry-over from other donors' samples. The CDR3 runs from the conserved cysteine through the conserved F or W. Fields, in order: clone size, D gene, J gene, V gene, CDR3 protein, CDR3 DNA. D genes are given only for firm matches. Size is stated for part of the rows, as once, few or many counts, or as a class when the clone is expanded.

>-|TRBD1|TRBJ2-1|TRBV5-1
CASSHNGQGASNEQFF
TGCGCCAGCAGCCATAATGGACAGGGGGCTAGCAATGAGCAGTTCTTC
>-|TRBD2|TRBJ2-7|TRBV9
CASSAQTSGSVYEQYF
TGTGCCAGCAGCGCCCAAACTAGCGGGAGCGTCTACGAGCAGTACTTC
>-|TRBD1|TRBJ2-7|TRBV10-1
CASGDSGYEQYF
TGCGCCAGCGGGGACAGTGGGTACGAGCAGTACTTC
>-|TRBD1|TRBJ1-2|TRBV27
CATAPGRGQRGYTF
TGTGCCACCGCGCCCGGTAGGGGGCAGCGCGGCTACACCTTC
>few|-|TRBJ2-5|TRBV11-2
CASSSYDSQETQYF
TGTGCCAGCAGCTCCTACGACAGCCAAGAGACCCAGTACTTC
>-|-|TRBJ2-7|TRBV5-1
CASSLSGPDYEQYF
TGCGCCAGCAGCTTGTCAGGACCGGACTACGAGCAGTACTTC
>-|-|TRBJ1-1|TRBV19
CASSIRTADTEAFF
TGTGCCAGTAGTATCCGGACAGCAGACACTGAAGCTTTCTTT
>-|TRBD2|TRBJ2-1|TRBV15
CATSTLLLANNEQFF
TGTGCCACCAGCACCCTATTACTAGCGAACAATGAGCAGTTCTTC
>-|TRBD1|TRBJ2-1|TRBV4-2
CASSQPGTANEQFF
TGTGCCAGCAGCCAACCCGGGACAGCCAATGAGCAGTTCTTC
>-|TRBD2|TRBJ2-7|TRBV11-2
CASSPRTSGSSYEQYF
TGTGCCAGCAGCCCCCGGACTAGCGGGAGTAGCTACGAGCAGTACTTC
>once|-|TRBJ2-1|TRBV9
CASSAFVTTGNEQFF
TGTGCCAGCAGCGCATTTGTAACTACGGGGAATGAGCAGTTCTTC
>-|-|TRBJ2-1|TRBV28
CASSLFRQGSYNEQFF
TGTGCCAGCAGTTTATTCCGGCAGGGCTCCTACAATGAGCAGTTCTTC
>-|TRBD2|TRBJ2-3|TRBV5-1
CASSFNGLAGFRGGTDTQYF
TGCGCCAGCAGCTTCAACGGGCTAGCGGGGTTCAGAGGGGGTACAGATACGCAGTATTTT
>-|TRBD1|TRBJ2-5|TRBV7-3
CASSLTDRDGETQYF
TGTGCCAGCAGCTTAACGGACAGGGACGGGGAGACCCAGTACTTC
>-|-|TRBJ2-3|TRBV9
CASSVLGAGTQYF
TGTGCCAGCAGCGTATTGGGAGCTGGGACGCAGTATTTT
>many|TRBD1|TRBJ1-2|TRBV5-1
CASSLTSTGQMNGYTF
TGCGCCAGCAGCTTGACGTCGACAGGGCAAATGAATGGCTACACCTTC
>-|TRBD2|TRBJ2-2|TRBV13
CASSLGLAANTGELFF
TGTGCCAGCAGCTTAGGGCTAGCGGCTAACACCGGGGAGCTGTTTTTT
>-|-|TRBJ2-7|TRBV7-9
CASSLGGTLSYEQYF
TGTGCCAGCAGCTTAGGAGGGACCCTTTCGTACGAGCAGTACTTC
>once|-|TRBJ1-1|TRBV5-1
CASSLQGRGNAEAFF
TGCGCCAGCAGCTTACAGGGTCGGGGTAACGCTGAAGCTTTCTTT
>-|TRBD1|TRBJ1-2|TRBV5-4
CASSPPDRAAYGYTF
TGTGCCAGCAGCCCCCCGGACAGGGCAGCCTATGGCTACACCTTC
>-|-|TRBJ2-3|TRBV4-1
CASSPEAPTDTQYF
TGCGCCAGCTCTCCGGAGGCCCCCACAGATACGCAGTATTTT
>few|-|TRBJ2-7|TRBV30
CAWSQGLREQYF
TGTGCCTGGAGTCAGGGGCTGAGAGAGCAGTACTTC
>-|TRBD2|TRBJ2-1|TRBV27
CASSPRRTSGLYNEQFF
TGTGCCAGCAGCCCACGCAGGACTAGCGGGCTCTACAATGAGCAGTTCTTC
>-|-|TRBJ2-7|TRBV28
CASSLFGGSYEQYF
TGTGCCAGCAGCCTCTTTGGGGGCTCCTACGAGCAGTACTTC
>-|-|TRBJ2-2|TRBV5-1
CASSFDGNTGELFF
TGCGCCAGCAGCTTCGATGGTAACACCGGGGAGCTGTTTTTT
>-|-|TRBJ2-3|TRBV29-1
CSVESVPRTDTQYF
TGCAGCGTTGAATCGGTACCGCGCACAGATACGCAGTATTTT
>-|TRBD2|TRBJ2-7|TRBV4-2
CASSPRLAGSYEQYF
TGTGCCAGCAGCCCCCGACTAGCGGGATCCTACGAGCAGTACTTC
>-|-|TRBJ2-4|TRBV5-1
CASSLAVGTEGGKNIQYF
TGCGCCAGCAGCTTGGCGGTTGGGACCGAAGGGGGCAAAAACATTCAGTACTTC
>-|-|TRBJ2-1|TRBV30
CARSASSGEQFF
TGTGCCCGGAGTGCAAGTTCGGGTGAGCAGTTCTTC
>-|TRBD2|TRBJ2-1|TRBV4-1
CASSPGLAVDNEQFF
TGCGCCAGCAGCCCGGGACTAGCGGTCGACAATGAGCAGTTCTTC
>-|-|TRBJ1-2|TRBV28
CASLSRDYGYTF
TGTGCCAGCCTTTCCAGGGACTATGGCTACACCTTC
>-|-|TRBJ1-2|TRBV29-1
CSVTPPRPGDYGYTF
TGCAGCGTTACGCCCCCTCGCCCGGGCGACTATGGCTACACCTTC
>-|-|TRBJ2-1|TRBV11-2
CASSPPWAERQFF
TGTGCCAGCAGCCCTCCTTGGGCGGAGAGGCAGTTCTTC
>-|TRBD1|TRBJ2-1|TRBV30
CAWSVDRVSYNEQFF
TGTGCCTGGAGTGTGGACAGGGTAAGCTACAATGAGCAGTTCTTC
>-|-|TRBJ2-5|TRBV29-1
CTVGGGGVFQETQYF
TGCACCGTTGGGGGAGGGGGAGTGTTTCAAGAGACCCAGTACTTC
>-|-|TRBJ2-7|TRBV7-9
CASSLQRHSSSYEQYF
TGTGCCAGCAGCTTACAGCGGCATTCGAGCTCCTACGAGCAGTACTTC
>-|-|TRBJ1-4|TRBV18
CASSPQGTNEKLFF
TGTGCCAGCTCACCCCAGGGAACTAATGAAAAACTGTTTTTT
>once|TRBD2|TRBJ2-7|TRBV6-6
CASSYLTPGGEQYF
TGTGCCAGCAGTTACCTAACACCGGGGGGCGAGCAGTACTTC
>-|-|TRBJ1-3|TRBV29-1
CSVEGISGNTIYF
TGCAGCGTTGAGGGTATCTCTGGAAACACCATATATTTT
>-|TRBD1|TRBJ1-5|TRBV19
CAGGRQPQHF
TGTGCAGGGGGCCGTCAGCCCCAGCATTTT
>once|-|TRBJ2-1|TRBV27
CASSLYTTAGTYNEQFF
TGTGCCAGCAGTTTATACACGACCGCCGGGACCTACAATGAGCAGTTCTTC
>-|-|TRBJ2-7|TRBV10-1
CASSEWGRENSYEQYF
TGCGCCAGCAGTGAGTGGGGGCGGGAGAACTCCTACGAGCAGTACTTC
>-|TRBD2|TRBJ2-7|TRBV27
CASSGRAYEQYF
TGTGCCAGCAGCGGGAGGGCCTACGAGCAGTACTTC
>-|-|TRBJ2-3|TRBV19
CASSMRQLTDTQYF
TGTGCCAGTAGTATGAGACAATTAACAGATACGCAGTATTTT
>-|-|TRBJ2-2|TRBV18
CASSPLLRSFTGELFF
TGTGCCAGCTCACCATTGTTGCGTTCCTTCACCGGGGAGCTGTTTTTT
>-|-|TRBJ2-7|TRBV4-1
CASSQVHGEEQYF
TGCGCCAGCAGCCAAGTACACGGGGAGGAGCAGTACTTC
>-|-|TRBJ2-2|TRBV5-1
CASSWPYGRANTGELFF
TGCGCCAGCAGCTGGCCCTACGGAAGGGCGAACACCGGGGAGCTGTTTTTT
>-|-|TRBJ2-1|TRBV28
CASSPQGTSYNEQFF
TGTGCCAGCAGTCCCCAGGGAACCTCCTACAATGAGCAGTTCTTC
>-|TRBD1|TRBJ1-2|TRBV6-1
CAARTGPISNYGYTF
TGTGCCGCCCGGACAGGGCCAATCTCTAACTATGGCTACACCTTC
>-|-|TRBJ1-2|TRBV28
CASPDETGDGYTF
TGTGCCAGCCCTGACGAAACAGGCGATGGCTACACCTTC
>-|-|TRBJ2-5|TRBV5-1
CASSWDLPEETQYF
TGCGCCAGCAGCTGGGACCTCCCGGAAGAGACCCAGTACTTC
>-|-|TRBJ1-2|TRBV2
CASSVRGNYGYTF
TGTGCCAGCAGTGTTCGTGGAAACTATGGCTACACCTTC
>-|-|TRBJ2-2|TRBV6-8
CASSYSVERPNTGELFF
TGTGCCAGCAGTTACTCGGTTGAGAGGCCGAACACCGGGGAGCTGTTTTTT
>-|-|TRBJ2-3|TRBV18
CASSLLETDTQYF
TGTGCCAGCTCACTTCTAGAAACAGATACGCAGTATTTT
>-|-|TRBJ2-7|TRBV28
CASSLYPGPSYEQYF
TGTGCCAGCAGTTTATATCCAGGGCCCTCCTACGAGCAGTACTTC